One sample yielded the 14 T cell receptor beta chains listed below, sequenced in a study of response to subunit inactivated influenza vaccine. TCRdb re-analysed the RT-PCR reads in MiXCR, keeping a single row per CDR3 protein. The sample contains hundreds of thousands of distinct CDR3 sequences, approximately 11% of which appear only once. This sample comprised PBMCs from blood, obtained 45 days after vaccination. These receptors came from a man in his forties or fifties who received an inactivated influenza vaccine.

The rearrangement uses TRBV5-5 and TRBJ2-2; 9 nucleotides agree with TRBD1. CDR1 SGHKS and CDR2 YYEKEE come from the germline V gene (reference sequence). The V segment lost 4 bases and the J segment 5 bases; nucleotides outside the gene matches: 9. This CDR3 comprises 16 residues. DNA of the CDR3: TGTGCCAGCAGCGGGCGCCCGACAGGGGGGACCGGGGAGCTGTTTTTT. As protein: CASSGRPTGGTGELFF. The full variable domain, rest sourced from reference TRBV5-5 and TRBJ2-2, is DAGVTQSPTHLIKTRGQQVTLRCSPISGHKSVSWYQQVLGQGPQFIFQYYEKEERGRGNFPDRFSARQFPNYSSELNVNALLLGDSALYLCASSGRPTGGTGELFFGEGSRLTVL.

The chain employs TRBV5-5 and TRBJ2-1; the D gene is possibly TRBD1 (6 bases). CDR1 is SGHKS, CDR2 YYEKEE, per germline (reference sequence). This CDR3 contains 16 residues. The V gene lost 4 bases and the J gene lost 0 bases, with 14 bases spanning the gap. The chain's CDR3 is CASSLGWDTSYNEQFF. Written as DNA, the CDR3 is TGTGCCAGCAGCCTGGGGTGGGACACCTCCTACAATGAGCAGTTCTTC.

The chain has TRBV20-1 and TRBJ2-7, with 9 bases lining up with TRBD1. The CDR3 has 17 residues. J gave up 4 bases and V 5 bases, and 18 bases lay outside the gene matches. The V gene's germline CDR1 is DFQATT and CDR2 SNEGSKA (reference sequence). The CDR3 loop reads CSAPYRGRGVRGYEQYF. CDR3 nucleotide sequence: TGCAGTGCTCCTTACAGGGGGCGAGGGGTGAGGGGTTACGAGCAGTACTTC.

V and J are TRBV12-3 or TRBV12-4 and TRBJ2-1, with 15 bases lining up with TRBD2. Trimming cost V 6 bases and J 15 bases; bases outside gene matches: 12. This CDR3 spans 15 amino acids. The CDR3 nucleotides read TGTGCCAGCAGCCGCCCGGGACTAGCGGGAGGTGGTCCGTTCTTC. Its translation: CASSRPGLAGGGPFF.

The gene calls are TRBV15 and TRBJ2-1; 9 bases are shared with TRBD1. From germline, CDR1 is LNHNV and CDR2 YYDKDF (reference sequence). V trimming: 0 bases; J trimming: 6 bases; junction bases outside the gene matches: 3. This CDR3 comprises 15 residues. The CDR3 reads CATSRDGTGFNEQFF. The CDR3 DNA follows: TGTGCCACCAGCAGAGACGGGACAGGGTTCAATGAGCAGTTCTTC.

This clonotype was recorded a few times. The CDR3 is CASSLNRGEAFF. The CDR3 bases are TGTGCCAGCAGCTTAAACAGGGGCGAAGCTTTCTTT. The chain carries TRBV7-3 and TRBJ1-1, with TRBD1 matching over 7 bases. This CDR3 contains 12 residues. CDR1 and CDR2 from the germline V gene are SGHTA and FQGTGA. V lost 1 base to trimming and J lost 8 bases; unmatched junction nucleotides: 1.

The chain combines TRBV7-9 with TRBJ2-1; TRBD1 is a possible D gene (6 bases). V was trimmed by 1 base and J by 6 bases, leaving 10 bases between them. Germline V gene lookup returns CDR1 SEHNR and CDR2 FQNEAQ (reference sequence). This CDR3 spans 14 amino acids. CDR3: CASSLEAGVNEQFF. For the CDR3, the DNA is TGTGCCAGCAGCTTAGAGGCAGGGGTCAATGAGCAGTTCTTC.

CDR3 DNA: TGCAGTGCTAGAGAACGGTCCCGGGGGCTGACCGCCACCGGGGAGCTGTTTTTT. It specifies CSARERSRGLTATGELFF. The chain uses TRBV20-1 and TRBJ2-2; tentatively, D is TRBD1 or TRBD2 (6 bases each). There are 18 residues in the CDR3. V lost 0 bases to trimming and J lost 4 bases, with 21 bases between them. The germline CDR1 and CDR2 sequences are DFQATT and SNEGSKA (reference sequence).

This clonotype was counted at least ten times. The chain carries TRBV7-3 and TRBJ2-5, with D possibly matching TRBD2 (5 bases). Germline CDR1 reads SGHTA; CDR2 reads FQGTGA. Trimming stripped 2 bases from V and 3 bases from J, with 7 bases between. This CDR3 region has 13 residues. The CDR3 protein is CASSLGAEETQYF. CDR3 nucleotides: TGTGCCAGCAGCTTAGGAGCGGAAGAGACCCAGTACTTC.

The chain joins TRBV6-2 or TRBV6-3 to TRBJ2-7; TRBD2 matches 8 bases. The V segment lost 5 bases and the J segment 6 bases; nucleotides outside the gene matches: 9. The CDR3 extends over 14 amino acids. In germline, CDR1 is MNHEY, CDR2 SVGEGT. The DNA of the CDR3 is TGTGCCAGCAGTGGTCGGGGGGGCCCTGTCGAGCAGTACTTC. It translates to CASSGRGGPVEQYF.

In its sample, this clonotype was seen many times. The V call is TRBV12-3 or TRBV12-4, the J call TRBJ1-5; D is uncertain. The CDR3 totals 13 residues. V was clipped by 3 bases and J by 4 bases, with 7 bases between them. CDR3: CASSFGRNQPQHF. CDR3 nucleotide sequence: TGTGCCAGCAGTTTCGGGCGTAATCAGCCCCAGCATTTT.

This CDR3 reads CASSELRLSYGYTF. The CDR3 region has the DNA TGTGCCAGCAGTGAATTAAGATTATCTTATGGCTACACCTTC. The chain joins TRBV2 to TRBJ1-2; unclear D gene. The germline V gene encodes CDR1 SNHLY and CDR2 FYNNEI. The CDR3 length is 14 residues. The V and J ends lost 2 bases and 5 bases respectively, with 12 bases between them.

The sample holds a few counts of this clonotype. The chain links TRBV24-1 to TRBJ2-2; 9 nucleotides match TRBD1. CDR1 is KGHDR and CDR2 is SFDVKD in the germline V gene. J lost 1 base, V lost 4 bases, and 9 bases had no gene match. The CDR3 is made up of 18 amino acids. The CDR3 region is CATSDPRPGQGNTGELFF. CDR3 in DNA: TGTGCCACCAGTGACCCGCGTCCGGGACAGGGGAACACCGGGGAGCTGTTTTTT.

The table lists this clonotype with a few counts. V and J are TRBV12-3 or TRBV12-4 and TRBJ2-2; maybe TRBD2 (5 bases). The CDR3 is 16 amino acids. Trimming left V 8 bases short and J 1 base short, with 17 bases between. The CDR3 reads CASYDRASWNTGELFF. CDR3 coding DNA: TGTGCCAGCTACGATCGGGCTAGCTGGAACACCGGGGAGCTGTTTTTT.